The clone carrying this T cell receptor (beta chain) was counted between two and nine times. Its target is unknown. TCRdb used MiXCR to reprocess the RACE reads, holding one entry per CDR3 protein. The table lists roughly 50,000 distinct CDR3 sequences, 9.9% of them singletons. The data originate from a study of human T cells and chemical hapten exposure. Study-level findings and limits: Significantly more large CDR3 similarity clusters arose among expanded TCRs than among controls. TCRs above 1 in 1000 frequency did not change with DPC sensitization.

Noted time point: patch test 3, about 24 weeks after DPC sensitization. Treatment of the sample: therapeutic diphenylcyclopropenone sensitization with weekly scalp DPC. Each patch-test visit's blood sample preceded patch application. It was unfractionated whole blood from which total RNA was extracted. Specimen: whole blood, collected in connection with sensitization to the hapten diphenylcyclopropenone (DPC). The sequence was collected from a middle-aged woman with alopecia areata. Some clones in this sample may be carry-over from other donors' samples.

CDR3 bases: TGTGCCAGCAGCTTACTCGGGGACAGACCGACCGGGGAGCTGTTTTTT. This encodes CASSLLGDRPTGELFF. The chain combines TRBV7-9 with TRBJ2-2; 7 bases fit TRBD1. V dropped 2 bases and J dropped 5; count of bases not matched to a gene: 8. This CDR3 is 16 amino acids long. Germline V gene data show CDR1 as SEHNR and CDR2 as FQNEAQ (reference sequence).